This T cell receptor (beta chain) comes out of a study of human T cells and chemical hapten exposure. Study-wide results and limits: PT1 expanded TCR counts and patch test score correlated positively.

From the RACE reads, TCRdb called clonotypes with MiXCR, one entry per CDR3 protein. The sample carries 80,000 to 100,000 distinct CDR3 sequences, less than 11% recorded once. Details on this clonotype: Its antigen is unknown.

V was clipped by 1 base and J by 2 bases; unmatched bases: 4. This CDR3 region has 16 residues. Germline V CDR1 and CDR2: SGHTA, FQGNSA. Regarding time point: patch test 2, 6 weeks after DPC sensitization. Treatment denoted: therapeutic diphenylcyclopropenone sensitization with weekly scalp DPC. Each patch-test visit's blood sample preceded patch application. This TCR was recovered from a woman between 45 and 65 years old with alopecia areata. Some clones in this sample may be carry-over from other donors' samples. Material: whole blood, obtained in connection with sensitization to the hapten diphenylcyclopropenone (DPC). V is TRBV7-2 and J is TRBJ2-7; the match to TRBD2 covers 11 bases. CDR3 nucleotide sequence: TGTGCCAGCAGCTTAGTAGCTAGCGGGAGGCCCTACGAGCAGTACTTC. Translated, it gives CASSLVASGRPYEQYF.